Described below is a single T cell receptor beta chain sequence and its context. Its target is unknown. The data originate from a study of CD8 T cells in ankylosing spondylitis. Quantitative 5'-RACE was performed with molecular barcodes, and it yielded the TCR beta libraries. In TCRdb, the 5' RACE reads were re-called with MiXCR into one record per CDR3 protein. Found here are 150,000 to 200,000 distinct CDR3 sequences, about 20% of them singletons; the top ten hold around 4%. Study-wide results and caveats: Reportedly, disease-linked clones are significantly enriched in ankylosing spondylitis patients' matched synovial fluid. Past research had described some motif variants in reactive arthritis synovial fluid and blood. A motif of eight highly homologous TCR beta variants was seen as apparently characteristic of ankylosing spondylitis blood.

V was pared by 4 bases and J by 1 base, with 17 bases between. The CDR3 contains 16 residues. Germline V gene lookup returns CDR1 DFQATT and CDR2 SNEGSKA (reference sequence). The gene calls are TRBV20-1 and TRBJ2-1; no reliable D call. This sequence originates from a male donor aged 10 to 35 with ankylosing spondylitis or in good health (not recorded which). The sequenced sample consisted of blood, either unsorted or a sorted T cell fraction (not recorded which). The CDR3 region is CSATPEEIQSYNEQFF. The CDR3 region has the DNA TGCAGTGCTACCCCCGAAGAAATTCAATCCTACAATGAGCAGTTCTTC.